This TCR beta chain was found in a study of vaccination and CD4 T cells after COVID-19. Overall study context: SARS-CoV-2 was confirmed by nasal swab PCR; disease was mild in several, severe in one.

V lost 6 bases and J lost 5, with 15 bases in between. The CDR3 spans 13 residues. CDR1 is SGHRS and CDR2 is YFSETQ in the germline V gene. This sample's treatment: roughly nine-day PBMC culture with coronavirus spike peptide pools or control peptides (ViraFEST assay). Peptide pool stimulation in ViraFEST expanded antigen-specific T cells, whose TCRs were then sequenced. Every positive PCR date fell between March and December 2020, earlier than the US Alpha, Beta and Delta variants. About this clonotype itself: Its target is not known.

Sequence data for DNA of cultured CD4+ T cells were generated by the Oncomine TCR Beta short-read assay. TCRdb reprocessed the PCR reads with MiXCR, giving one entry per CDR3 protein. The data hold about 20,000 distinct CDR3 sequences, with roughly 50% observed a single time. The TCR was taken from a human donor who had recovered from COVID-19. The sample was CD4+ T cells from blood, cultured in vitro. The V gene is TRBV5-1, the J gene TRBJ2-7, with D possibly matching TRBD1 (6 bases). The DNA of the CDR3 is TGCGCCAGCACCTCTACTACAGGGAACGAGCAGTACTTC. As protein: CASTSTTGNEQYF.